A selection of T cell receptor beta chains follows, all from one sample in a study of chemoradiotherapy in HPV16-positive cancers. Produced via immunoSEQ multiplex PCR; TCRdb's table is partial and in-frame only. Altogether fewer than 30,000 clones are present, 94% being singletons, with the ten largest covering roughly 2.5%. This sample was gathered from a patient who underwent chemoradiotherapy. These receptors originate from a human donor with HPV-associated anogenital cancer. CDR3s include the opening cysteine and the closing phenylalanine or tryptophan.

TRBJ2-7 15 TRBV28 CASSFPRGSSYEQYF
TRBJ2-7 16 TRBV6-5 CASSSQLAGGSYEQYF
TRBJ1-4 15 TRBV19 CASSLTGPGQGKLFF
TRBJ1-2 15 TRBV18 CASSPGQGALDGYTF
TRBJ2-1 16 TRBV7-2 CASSLEARGPYNEQFF
TRBJ2-7 14 TRBV5-1 CASSHGTGANEQYF
TRBJ1-2 15 TRBV7-9 CASSLWAGQNYGYTF
TRBJ1-2 13 TRBV2 CASREGLSYGYTF
TRBJ2-7 14 TRBV7-8 CASSFPGQGYEQYF
TRBJ1-5 12 TRBV19 CASRAGWQPQHF
TRBJ2-1 16 TRBV19 CASSIYGSGAGNEQFF
TRBJ2-5 13 TRBV18 CASLTGAGETQYF
TRBJ2-7 12 TRBV19 CASSDYNREQYF
TRBJ1-1 17 TRBV4-2 CASSQGRGTGGNTEAFF
TRBJ1-2 14 TRBV28 CASTLYRERDGYTF
TRBJ2-7 13 TRBV11-2 CASSLDRTYEQYF
TRBJ1-1 15 TRBV4-3 CASSRGAGGSTEAFF
TRBJ2-7 16 TRBV5-1 CASSISTGGTSYEQYF
TRBJ2-3 19 TRBV7-9 CASSHRRERGTTSTDTQYF
TRBJ1-4 14 TRBV6-5 CASRPGQGDEKLFF
NA 14 TRBV5-8 CASLNKGLSYEQYF
TRBJ2-5 15 TRBV2 CASSERGLNRETQYF
TRBJ2-3 18 TRBV19 CASSRDRGRFSGTDTQYF
TRBJ2-3 14 TRBV6-5 CASSYRGPTDTQYF
TRBJ1-4 14 TRBV7-2 CASSLVPRGEKLFF